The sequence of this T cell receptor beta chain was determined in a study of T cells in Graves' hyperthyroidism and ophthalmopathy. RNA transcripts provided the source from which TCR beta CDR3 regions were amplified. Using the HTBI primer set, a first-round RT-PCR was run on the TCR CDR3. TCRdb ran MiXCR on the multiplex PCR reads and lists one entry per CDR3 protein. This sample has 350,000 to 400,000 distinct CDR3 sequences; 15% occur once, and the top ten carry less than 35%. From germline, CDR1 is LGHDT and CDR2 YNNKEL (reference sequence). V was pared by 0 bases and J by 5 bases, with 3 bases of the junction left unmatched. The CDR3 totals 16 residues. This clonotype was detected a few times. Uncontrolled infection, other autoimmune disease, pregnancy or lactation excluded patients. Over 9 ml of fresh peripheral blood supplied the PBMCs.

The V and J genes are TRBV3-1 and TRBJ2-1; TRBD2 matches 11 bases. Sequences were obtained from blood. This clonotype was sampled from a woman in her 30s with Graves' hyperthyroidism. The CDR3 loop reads CASSQDSGLADNEQFF. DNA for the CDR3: TGTGCCAGCAGCCAAGACTCGGGACTAGCGGACAATGAGCAGTTCTTC.